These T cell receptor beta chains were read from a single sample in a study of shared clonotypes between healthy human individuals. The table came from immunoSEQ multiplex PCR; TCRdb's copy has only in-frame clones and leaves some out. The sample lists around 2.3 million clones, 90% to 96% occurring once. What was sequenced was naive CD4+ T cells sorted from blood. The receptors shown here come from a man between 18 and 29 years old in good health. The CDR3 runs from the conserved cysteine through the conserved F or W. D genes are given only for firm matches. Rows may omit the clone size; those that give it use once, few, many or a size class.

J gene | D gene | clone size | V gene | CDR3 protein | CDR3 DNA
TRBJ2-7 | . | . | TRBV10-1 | CASQNRQLYYEQYF | TGCGCCAGCCAGAATAGACAGTTATACTACGAGCAGTACTTC
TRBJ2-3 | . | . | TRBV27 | CASRRGSTDTQYF | TGTGCCAGCAGACGAGGGAGCACAGATACGCAGTATTTT
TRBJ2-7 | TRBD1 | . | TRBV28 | CASSFEGQGAREQYF | TGTGCCAGCAGTTTTGAAGGACAGGGGGCTCGGGAGCAGTACTTC
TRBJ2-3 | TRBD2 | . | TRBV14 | CASSQDMSGKGDTQYF | TGTGCCAGCAGCCAAGATATGAGCGGGAAGGGAGATACGCAGTATTTT
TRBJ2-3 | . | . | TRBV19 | CASSPNTDTQYF | TGTGCCAGTAGTCCAAACACAGATACGCAGTATTTT
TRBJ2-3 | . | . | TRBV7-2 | CASSSERQNTQYF | TGTGCCAGCAGCTCCGAACGACAGAATACGCAGTATTTT
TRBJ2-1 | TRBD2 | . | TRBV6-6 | CASRTTSGRPNEQFF | TGTGCCAGCAGGACGACTAGCGGGAGACCCAATGAGCAGTTCTTC
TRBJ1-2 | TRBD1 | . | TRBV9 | CASSVYQGARGYTF | TGTGCCAGCAGCGTATACCAGGGGGCAAGGGGCTACACCTTC
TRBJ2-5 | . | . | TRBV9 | CASSVVGGSEETQYF | TGTGCCAGCAGCGTAGTGGGGGGATCGGAAGAGACCCAGTACTTC
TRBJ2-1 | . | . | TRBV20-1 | CSARRSNEQFF | TGCAGTGCTAGACGGAGCAATGAGCAGTTCTTC
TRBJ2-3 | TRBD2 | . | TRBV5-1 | CASSLSSGASTDTQYF | TGCGCCAGCAGCTTGTCTAGCGGGGCTTCGACAGATACGCAGTATTTT
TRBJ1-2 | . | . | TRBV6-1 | CAGLGLAAANYGYTF | TGTGCCGGCTTGGGACTGGCGGCGGCTAACTATGGCTACACCTTC
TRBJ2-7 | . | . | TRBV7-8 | CASSLRADSYEQYF | TGTGCCAGCAGCCTTCGGGCCGATTCCTACGAGCAGTACTTC
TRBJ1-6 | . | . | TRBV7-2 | CASSPSPRGTTYNSPLHF | TGTGCCAGCAGCCCCTCCCCACGGGGGACTACCTATAATTCACCCCTCCACTTT
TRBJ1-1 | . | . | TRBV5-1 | CASKEGSGSEAFF | TGCGCCAGCAAAGAGGGGTCGGGATCTGAAGCTTTCTTT
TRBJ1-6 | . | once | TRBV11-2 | CASSSQRRGYNSPLHF | TGTGCCAGCAGCTCACAGAGGCGGGGATACAATTCACCCCTCCACTTT
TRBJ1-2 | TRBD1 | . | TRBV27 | CASSPGTGGAFGYTF | TGTGCCAGCAGCCCCGGGACAGGGGGCGCGTTTGGCTACACCTTC
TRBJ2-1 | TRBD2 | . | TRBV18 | CASSLGTSGAYNEQFF | TGTGCCAGCTCATTGGGGACTAGCGGGGCGTACAATGAGCAGTTCTTC
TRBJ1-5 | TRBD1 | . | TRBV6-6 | CASRLTGEGNQPQHF | TGTGCCAGCAGACTAACAGGGGAGGGCAATCAGCCCCAGCATTTT
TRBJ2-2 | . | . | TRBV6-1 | CASFWGNTGELFF | TGTGCCAGCTTTTGGGGGAACACCGGGGAGCTGTTTTTT
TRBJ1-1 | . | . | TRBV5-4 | CASSLEKTEAFF | TGTGCCAGCAGCTTGGAGAAGACTGAAGCTTTCTTT
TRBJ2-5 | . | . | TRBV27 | CASSSPRVPETQYF | TGTGCCAGCAGTTCCCCCAGGGTCCCAGAGACCCAGTACTTC
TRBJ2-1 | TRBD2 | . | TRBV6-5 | CASSYSTGTSGNEQFF | TGTGCCAGCAGTTACTCAACCGGGACTAGCGGCAATGAGCAGTTCTTC
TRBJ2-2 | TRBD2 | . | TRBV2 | CASSEPGLADGELFF | TGTGCCAGCAGTGAGCCGGGACTAGCAGACGGGGAGCTGTTTTTT
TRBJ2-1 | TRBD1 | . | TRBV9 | CASSVGETGGRGEQFF | TGTGCCAGCAGCGTAGGGGAGACAGGGGGCCGAGGAGAGCAGTTCTTC
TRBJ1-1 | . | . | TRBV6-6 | CASSSLGAGSPEAFF | TGTGCCAGCAGTTCCCTAGGGGCAGGGAGCCCTGAAGCTTTCTTT
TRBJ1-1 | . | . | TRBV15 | CATSSAAGITEAFF | TGTGCCACCAGCTCCGCGGCGGGTATCACTGAAGCTTTCTTT
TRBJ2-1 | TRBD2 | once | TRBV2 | CASRGLAGNYNEQFF | TGTGCCAGCAGGGGACTAGCGGGGAATTACAATGAGCAGTTCTTC
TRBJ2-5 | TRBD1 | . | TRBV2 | CASSPRDSHLVEDF | TGTGCCAGCAGTCCCCGGGACAGCCACTTGGTAGAGGACTTC
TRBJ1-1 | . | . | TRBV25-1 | CASSEYGPITTEAFF | TGTGCCAGCAGTGAATATGGACCTATAACAACTGAAGCTTTCTTT
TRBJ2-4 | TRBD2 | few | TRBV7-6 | CASSPSAGWENIQYF | TGTGCCAGCAGCCCATCAGCGGGATGGGAAAACATTCAGTACTTC
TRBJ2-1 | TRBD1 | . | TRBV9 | CASSGGQGNYNEQFF | TGTGCCAGCAGCGGCGGACAGGGAAATTACAATGAGCAGTTCTTC
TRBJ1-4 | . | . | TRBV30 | CAWSEQVEGKLFF | TGTGCCTGGAGTGAACAGGTAGAGGGAAAACTGTTTTTT
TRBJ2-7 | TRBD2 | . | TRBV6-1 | CASSVSGISYEQYF | TGTGCCAGCAGTGTTAGCGGGATCTCCTACGAGCAGTACTTC
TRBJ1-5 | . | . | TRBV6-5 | CASSPEKWQPQHF | TGTGCCAGCAGCCCCGAAAAGTGGCAGCCCCAGCATTTT
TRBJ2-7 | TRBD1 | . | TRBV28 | CASTPGQVFLYEQYF | TGTGCCAGCACCCCGGGACAGGTCTTCCTCTACGAGCAGTACTTC
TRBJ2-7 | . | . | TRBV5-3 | CARSPRTASYEQYF | TGTGCCAGAAGCCCGCGAACTGCATCCTACGAGCAGTACTTC
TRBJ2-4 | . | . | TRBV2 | CASSERGRNIQYF | TGTGCCAGCAGTGAACGGGGTAGAAACATTCAGTACTTC
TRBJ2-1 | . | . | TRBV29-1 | CSVSGMSYNEQFF | TGCAGCGTTTCAGGGATGTCCTACAATGAGCAGTTCTTC
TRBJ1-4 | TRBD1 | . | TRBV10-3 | CAISGPGQGEKLFF | TGTGCCATCAGTGGGCCGGGACAGGGGGAGAAACTGTTTTTT